This TCR beta chain emerged from a study of CD8 T cells in ankylosing spondylitis (dated by TCRdb to about 2017). Concerning the study at large: The study set out to find disease-linked TCR variants by profiling T cell receptor beta repertoires in ankylosing spondylitis patients and healthy donors. Peripheral blood was sampled, and synovial fluid was also collected from ankylosing spondylitis patients. The whole study cohort included 108 healthy donors and around 24 ankylosing spondylitis patients. Study-level results and caveats: Some motif variants were previously reported in synovial fluid and blood of reactive arthritis patients, suggesting common disease-initiation mechanisms. According to the report, matched synovial fluid samples from ankylosing spondylitis patients were significantly enriched for the disease-linked clones. Blood from ankylosing spondylitis patients appeared to be characterized by a TCR beta motif made up of seven or eight highly homologous amino acid variants. A CD8+ phenotype was shown by the disease-linked clones, which were found at relatively low frequencies in peripheral blood.

Sequenced on an Illumina HiSeq 2500. Quantitative 5'-RACE with molecular barcodes was the method used to prepare the TCR beta libraries. The source study handled its data this way. A new computational method, built on a probabilistic model of VDJ rearrangement, was used to identify disease-linked TCR variants. Using fastp trimming at Q25 and MiXCR clonotype assembly, TCRdb reanalyzed the public sequencing data and kept in-frame beta chains. Rows with a matching CDR3 protein are joined into one entry that keeps the most common DNA and genes. TCRdb, rather than the study authors, made the V and J calls. The sample table holds 250,000 to 300,000 distinct CDR3 sequences, of which 20% were seen once. Around 7.8% of the sample goes to the ten largest clones. The germline V gene yields SQVTM for CDR1 and ANQGSEA for CDR2. The CDR3, from cysteine to phenylalanine, totals 13 residues. Here the CDR3 DNA is all that survives: 39 bases in frame from base 1.

Note on this clonotype: Its target antigen remains unknown. The junction shows a germline mismatch at one end, possibly a read error.

The TCR sequence derives from a male donor with ankylosing spondylitis or in good health (not recorded which). This chain joins TRBV29-1 to TRBJ2-1; 9 bases in the junction line up with TRBD2. The sequencing sample was made of blood, either unsorted or a sorted T cell fraction (not recorded which). This receptor carries the CDR3 CSVEGLAGDEQFF. The DNA sequence is TGCAGCGTTGAAGGATTAGCGGGAGATGAACAGTTCTTC.